The 20 T cell receptor beta chains below all came from one sample that was sequenced in a study of neurological immune-mediated disorders. A single record per CDR3 protein comes from TCRdb applying MiXCR to the 5' RACE reads. The table records under 50,000 distinct CDR3 sequences, roughly a quarter of them present only once. Material: PBMCs. The receptors shown here come from a woman in her 70s in good health.

This clonotype was seen many times. Here the CDR3 reads CASTWVPGNTIYF. CDR3 sequence (DNA): TGCGCCAGCACCTGGGTTCCTGGAAACACCATATATTTT. This chain connects TRBV5-1 to TRBJ1-3; D gene uncertain. Germline V gene lookup returns CDR1 SGHRS and CDR2 YFSETQ. The CDR3 runs 13 residues. V lost 6 bases, J lost 2 bases, and 9 bases lay in between.

There are many counts of this clonotype. The chain recombines TRBV27 with TRBJ2-1, with 9 bases that match TRBD2. There are 14 residues in the CDR3. Germline V gene data show CDR1 as MNHEY and CDR2 as SMNVEV (reference sequence). The V and J ends lost 5 bases and 4 bases, in that order; junction bases with no gene match: 3. For the CDR3, the DNA is TGTGCCAGCAGTAGGCGGGAGGGTTACAATGAGCAGTTCTTC. This gives the protein CASSRREGYNEQFF.

This clonotype was detected ten times or more. The chain employs TRBV18 and TRBJ2-7; no reliable D call. The germline V gene encodes CDR1 KGHSH and CDR2 LQKENI. The CDR3 is 13 residues long. Trimming took off 8 bases at V and 0 bases at J, with 11 bases between the two ends. The CDR3 spells CASSPPSSYEQYF. The CDR3 nucleotides read TGTGCCAGCAGCCCCCCTAGCTCCTACGAGCAGTACTTC.

This clonotype was recorded many times. CDR3 DNA: TGTGCCAGCAGCTTAAGTCCCAGGGGCACAGATACGCAGTATTTT. This gives the protein CASSLSPRGTDTQYF. The rearrangement uses TRBV7-6 and TRBJ2-3; TRBD1 might be the D (5 bases). The CDR3 spans 15 residues. V dropped 2 bases and J dropped 1 base, with 10 bases sitting between them. CDR1 SGHVS and CDR2 FNYEAQ come from the germline V gene.

This clonotype was detected ten times or more. V is TRBV10-3 and J is TRBJ2-1, with 8 nucleotides matching TRBD2. The CDR3 contains 15 residues. Germline values: CDR1 ENHRY, CDR2 SYGVKD. Trimming at V came to 10 bases and at J to 7 bases, leaving 15 bases not matched to a gene. The CDR3 is CATAPGGGPENEQFF. The CDR3 nucleotides read TGTGCCACGGCACCGGGGGGGGGGCCGGAAAATGAGCAGTTCTTC.

In its sample, this clonotype was seen many times. The rearrangement uses TRBV6-5 and TRBJ1-6; maybe TRBD1 (6 bases). V dropped 6 bases and J dropped 9 bases, with 12 bases sitting between them. Germline values: CDR1 MNHEY, CDR2 SVGAGI. The CDR3 is 13 amino acids. CDR3 sequence: CASRPGVGSPLHF. Here the CDR3 DNA reads TGTGCCAGCAGGCCAGGGGTAGGTTCACCCCTCCACTTT.

The chain combines TRBV20-1 with TRBJ1-4; D is perhaps TRBD1 (6 bases). V lost 0 bases, J lost 6 bases, and 14 bases lay in between. This CDR3 has 15 amino acids. Germline CDR1 DFQATT, CDR2 SNEGSKA (reference sequence). CDR3 bases: TGCAGTGCTAGAGATCGGGGGGGCGGAGATGAAAAACTGTTTTTT. It yields the protein CSARDRGGGDEKLFF.

A word on this clonotype: The conserved final phenylalanine or tryptophan is absent from the CDR3, which likely points to a read error. The chain joins TRBV5-1 to TRBJ1-1; tentative D call: TRBD1 (5 bases). Germline V gives CDR1 SGHRS, CDR2 YFSETQ. The length of the CDR3 is 15 residues. V lost 0 bases and J lost 0, with 9 bases in between. The CDR3 DNA sequence: TGCGCCAGCAGCTTGGGTCCAGGGATGAACACTGAAGCTTTCTCT. Its protein is CASSLGPGMNTEAFS.

This clonotype was recorded many times. The V and J genes are TRBV20-1 and TRBJ2-7, with no clear D. Germline values: CDR1 DFQATT, CDR2 SNEGSKA (reference sequence). The CDR3 extends over 14 amino acids. V was pared by 3 bases and J by 0 bases, with 12 bases between. Here the CDR3 reads CSASPPWSSYEQYF. CDR3 in DNA: TGCAGTGCTAGTCCCCCCTGGAGCTCCTACGAGCAGTACTTC.

By proportion, this clonotype is medium-sized. V and J are TRBV15 and TRBJ2-5; 11 nucleotides line up with TRBD2. Trimming removed 1 base from V and 2 bases from J; junction bases left unmatched: 6. CDR3 size: 17 residues. CDR1 LNHNV and CDR2 YYDKDF come from the germline V gene (reference sequence). CDR3 residues: CATSRGGLAEMQETQYF. Written as DNA, the CDR3 is TGTGCCACCAGCAGAGGGGGACTAGCGGAAATGCAAGAGACCCAGTACTTC.

The chain couples TRBV4-2 to TRBJ2-4; D not certain. V lost 0 bases, J lost 2 bases, and 14 bases lay in between. This CDR3 has 17 residues. Germline V CDR1 and CDR2: LGHNA, YNFKEQ. For the CDR3, the DNA is TGTGCCAGCAGCCAAGAATTGGTAATAGGGCCCAAAAACATTCAGTACTTC. This codes for CASSQELVIGPKNIQYF.

The chain combines TRBV28 with TRBJ2-6, with D hard to call. The ends were cut back, 1 base at V and 7 bases at J, with 11 bases in the middle. This CDR3 has 15 amino acids. Looked up from germline, CDR1 is MDHEN and CDR2 is SYDVKM. The CDR3 reads CASSLSRIAANVLTF. The CDR3 coding sequence is TGTGCCAGCAGTTTATCCCGCATTGCCGCCAACGTCCTGACTTTC.

This clonotype was found many times. The rearrangement links TRBV9 to TRBJ1-2; D remains ambiguous. The V and J ends lost 0 bases and 2 bases respectively, with 8 bases between them. This CDR3 is built from 14 residues. CDR1 and CDR2 from the germline V gene are SGDLS and YYNGEE. DNA for the CDR3: TGTGCCAGCAGCGTAGCCGGCAGGAACTATGGCTACACCTTC. The encoded protein is CASSVAGRNYGYTF.

This clonotype was recorded many times. The V and J genes are TRBV27 and TRBJ1-4; 8 nucleotides agree with TRBD1. The CDR3 is 14 amino acids. Unmatched junction bases numbered 8, after V lost 7 bases and J lost 7 bases. Germline assignment: CDR1 MNHEY and CDR2 SMNVEV (reference sequence). CDR3 amino acids: CASIGQGSVEKLFF. The CDR3 DNA reads TGTGCCAGCATCGGACAGGGATCGGTTGAAAAACTGTTTTTT.

The chain uses TRBV7-9 and TRBJ2-5; the match to TRBD1 covers 7 bases. In germline, CDR1 is SEHNR, CDR2 FQNEAQ (reference sequence). V was clipped by 5 bases and J by 2 bases; unmatched bases: 14. This CDR3 is built from 17 residues. The CDR3 DNA is TGTGCCAGCAGCGGGGACAGCCGAAGCCGGAGTCAAGAGACCCAGTACTTC. This codes for CASSGDSRSRSQETQYF.

The sample holds many counts of this clonotype. The CDR3: CAISIGVGQPQHF. CDR3 sequence (DNA): TGTGCCATCAGTATAGGGGTGGGTCAGCCCCAGCATTTT. The chain carries TRBV10-3 and TRBJ1-5, with a possible D match to TRBD1 (5 bases). Germline loops: CDR1 ENHRY, CDR2 SYGVKD. Trimming shortened V by 5 bases and J by 6 bases, and 11 bases separated the two germline ends. This CDR3 region has 13 residues.

J is TRBJ2-1 and V is TRBV20-1, with TRBD2 matching over 8 bases. Looked up from germline, CDR1 is DFQATT and CDR2 is SNEGSKA (reference sequence). With V trimmed by 0 bases and J by 4 bases, 5 bases remained unmatched. The CDR3 extends over 15 amino acids. The CDR3: CSARDSSGGYNEQFF. The CDR3 DNA is TGCAGTGCTAGAGATTCCAGCGGGGGTTACAATGAGCAGTTCTTC.

Ten or more counts support this clonotype. A much larger clone differs by one base, so this may be a read error. V usage is TRBV7-2 and J usage is TRBJ1-4; tentatively, D is TRBD1 (6 bases). Germline V gene data show CDR1 as SGHTA and CDR2 as FQGNSA. This CDR3 is built from 15 residues. CDR3 region: CVSSPMGGQGEKLFF. The CDR3 DNA reads TGTGTCAGCAGCCCGATGGGGGGGCAAGGTGAAAAACTGTTTTTT.

By frequency in the sample, this clonotype is medium-sized. This chain links TRBV27 with TRBJ1-1; D is unresolved. In germline, CDR1 is MNHEY, CDR2 SMNVEV (reference sequence). CDR3 length equals 15 residues. The V gene lost 0 bases and the J gene lost 0 bases, with 8 bases spanning the gap. CDR3 loop: CASSLSRNVNTEAFF. CDR3 DNA sequence: TGTGCCAGCAGTTTATCGCGGAATGTGAACACTGAAGCTTTCTTT.

The rearrangement links TRBV7-8 to TRBJ2-6, with TRBD1 as a possible D gene (6 bases). V lost 5 bases and J lost 4, with 12 bases in between. This CDR3 region has 15 residues. From germline, CDR1 is SGHVS and CDR2 FQNEAQ. The CDR3 is CASSLRGKGANVLTF. CDR3 nucleotide sequence: TGTGCCAGCAGCCTCAGGGGAAAAGGGGCCAACGTCCTGACTTTC.